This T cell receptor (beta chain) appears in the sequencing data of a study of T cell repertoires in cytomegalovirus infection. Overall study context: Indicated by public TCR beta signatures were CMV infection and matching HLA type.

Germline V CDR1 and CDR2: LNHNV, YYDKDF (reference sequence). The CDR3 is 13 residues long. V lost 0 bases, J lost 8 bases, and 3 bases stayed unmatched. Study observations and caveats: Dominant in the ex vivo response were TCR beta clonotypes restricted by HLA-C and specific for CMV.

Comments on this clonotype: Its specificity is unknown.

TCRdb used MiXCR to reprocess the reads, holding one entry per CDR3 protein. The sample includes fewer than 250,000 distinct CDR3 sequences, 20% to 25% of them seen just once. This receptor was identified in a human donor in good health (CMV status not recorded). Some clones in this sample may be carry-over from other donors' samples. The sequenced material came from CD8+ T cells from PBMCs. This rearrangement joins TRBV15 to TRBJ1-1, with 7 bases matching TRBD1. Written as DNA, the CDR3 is TGTGCCACCAGCAGAGATAGGGGACAGGAAGCTTTCTTT. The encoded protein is CATSRDRGQEAFF.